The TCR beta chain described here comes from a study of CD8+ T cells in alopecia areata. General study points: Normal skin's resident alphabeta T cells are also sequenced in scalp samples. Scalp lesions, especially in alopecia totalis/universalis, had higher clonality than normal scalp.

Extraction and reverse transcription of RNA yielded cDNA as the sequencing template. Measured with immunoSEQ multiplex PCR; TCRdb has only the in-frame clones, and not every one. The table records some 99,000 clones, around two fifths of them present only once. This clone has only a few counts. Its antigen is undetermined. In the same sample, other DNA sequences code for this CDR3. The V and J ends lost 2 bases and 5 bases respectively, with 7 bases between them. Germline loops: CDR1 KGHSH, CDR2 LQKENI. This CDR3 has 12 amino acids. Sequenced sample: CD4+ T cells sorted from blood. The chain couples TRBV18 to TRBJ2-7; TRBD1 or TRBD2 may be the D gene (5 bases each). The TCR originated in a human donor with alopecia areata. As DNA, the CDR3 is TGTGCCAGCTCACCAAGAGGGGACGAGCAGTACTTC. It specifies CASSPRGDEQYF.